This TCR beta chain was sequenced in a study of CD8 T cells in Susac syndrome. Study-level background: Active disease was present in about six of the sequenced Susac syndrome patients, and remission in fewer than ten. General study points: Maximal CD8+ clonal expansion in Susac was observed within TEMRA cells and among active patients.

Sequencing of TCR beta, carried out with a high-throughput approach, was applied to CD8+ and CD4+ T cells from the blood. Germline V CDR1 and CDR2: KGHDR, SFDVKD. V was pared by 9 bases and J by 2 bases, with 2 bases of the junction left unmatched. The CDR3 totals 13 residues. Details on this clonotype: The antigen remains undetermined.

With random hexamers, reverse transcription was performed on about 0.5 to 1 ug of RNA. Amplification of TCR beta CDR3 by immunoSEQ multiplex PCR spanned 54 Vbeta and 13 Jbeta. TCRdb passed the immunoSEQ multiplex PCR reads through MiXCR, listing each CDR3 protein once. The sample lists roughly 100,000 distinct CDR3 sequences, 94% occurring once. The sequenced sample consisted of CD8+ T cells from PBMCs. The receptor's source is a human donor with Susac syndrome. V gene TRBV24-1 combines with J gene TRBJ2-2; TRBD1 aligns across 7 bases. The CDR3 protein is CATRDSNTGELFF. In nucleotides, the CDR3 is TGTGCCACCCGGGACAGTAACACCGGGGAGCTGTTTTTT.